Shown below are 30 T cell receptor beta chains from a single sample sequenced in a study of blood T cell repertoires in COVID-19. Data came from immunoSEQ multiplex PCR; TCRdb stores just in-frame clones and leaves some out. The table lists more than 70,000 clones, roughly 77% of them singletons. Sequenced: peripheral blood. These receptors were obtained from a human donor in a cohort sampled during active COVID-19.

The chain uses TRBV28 and TRBJ2-6; D is unresolved. V was clipped by 2 bases and J by 0 bases, with 11 bases between them. The CDR3 runs to 17 residues. Germline CDR1 MDHEN, CDR2 SYDVKM. Here the CDR3 reads CASSLLGYASGANVLTF. The CDR3 DNA reads TGTGCCAGCAGTTTACTGGGCTACGCCTCTGGGGCCAACGTCCTGACTTTC.

The chain uses TRBV10-3 and TRBJ2-5, with D possibly TRBD1 on 8 matching bases. The ends were cut back, 4 bases at V and 1 base at J, with 16 bases in the middle. Germline V lookup: CDR1 ENHRY, CDR2 SYGVKD. This CDR3 contains 16 residues. CDR3 coding DNA: TGTGCCATCAGTGGGGGGGGGACAGGCTTCCAAGAGACCCAGTACTTC. This sequence encodes CAISGGGTGFQETQYF.

The chain employs TRBV2 and TRBJ2-7; D possibly corresponds to TRBD1 (6 bases). V lost 7 bases, J lost 2 bases, and 15 bases lay in between. From germline, CDR1 is SNHLY and CDR2 FYNNEI. The CDR3 loop spans 14 amino acids. CDR3 in DNA: TGTGCCAGCACAGAACAGGGAGATACCTACGAGCAGTACTTC. This translates into CASTEQGDTYEQYF. Drawing the rest from reference TRBV2 and TRBJ2-7, the complete variable domain is EPEVTQTPSHQVTQMGQEVILRCVPISNHLYFYWYRQILGQKVEFLVSFYNNEISEKSEIFDDQFSVERPDGSNFTLKIRSTKLEDSAMYFCASTEQGDTYEQYFGPGTRLTVT.

CDR3 coding DNA: TGTGCCAGCAAGGGACAGGCTATTAGCATTCAGTACTTC. It encodes CASKGQAISIQYF. The chain recombines TRBV6-5 with TRBJ2-4, with TRBD1 matching over 8 bases. CDR3 length: 13 residues. V dropped 7 bases and J dropped 9; count of bases not matched to a gene: 8. CDR1 and CDR2 from the germline V gene are MNHEY and SVGAGI.

The chain joins TRBV24-1 to TRBJ2-3, with 9 bases aligning to TRBD1. Germline V gives CDR1 KGHDR, CDR2 SFDVKD. V was pared by 0 bases and J by 4 bases, with 10 bases of the junction left unmatched. The CDR3 contains 18 residues. The chain's CDR3 is CATSDLRTGVKGADTQYF. Written as DNA, the CDR3 is TGTGCCACCAGTGATTTGCGGACAGGGGTTAAGGGTGCAGATACGCAGTATTTT.

The J gene is TRBJ2-1, the V gene TRBV12-5; 10 bases agree with TRBD2. The germline CDR1 and CDR2 sequences are LGHNT and FRNRAP. Losses at the gene ends were 6 bases for V and 2 bases for J; bases not matched to a gene: 7. The CDR3 is 16 residues long. CDR3: CASGRPGTSAYNEQFF. The CDR3 DNA sequence: TGTGCTAGTGGCCGCCCCGGGACTAGCGCCTACAATGAGCAGTTCTTC.

The genes are TRBV21-1 and TRBJ2-3; the table gives TRBD1 as D, unverified against the DNA. TRBV21-1 is designated a pseudogene. The CDR3 loop spans 14 amino acids. The CDR3: CASSNGQGTDTQYF. DNA of the CDR3: TGTGCCAGCAGCAACGGACAGGGCACAGATACGCAGTATTTT.

This chain joins TRBV7-2 and TRBJ2-7; possible D gene TRBD1, 5 bases. Trimming removed 0 bases at V and 4 bases at J, with 7 bases between. This CDR3 has 13 residues. Germline CDR1 is SGHTA and CDR2 is FQGNSA. The CDR3 nucleotides are TGTGCCAGCAGCTTAGCCGCAGGGTACGAGCAGTACTTC. Protein product: CASSLAAGYEQYF.

CDR3 DNA: TGCAGTGCTAGTAGTTCCCCTATCCAAGCGGGAGTTGGCCAAGAGACCCAGTACTTC. Its protein is CSASSSPIQAGVGQETQYF. The chain uses TRBV20-1 and TRBJ2-5; 8 nucleotides match TRBD2. This CDR3 spans 19 amino acids. CDR1 and CDR2 from the germline V gene are DFQATT and SNEGSKA (reference sequence). After removal of 3 bases from V and 1 base from J, the junction contained 19 bases not matched to a gene.

The chain recombines TRBV7-2 with TRBJ2-5; 7 bases line up with TRBD2. The ends lost 6 bases at V and 6 bases at J; junction bases unmatched: 7. The germline CDR1 and CDR2 sequences are SGHTA and FQGNSA. CDR3 length: 13 residues. The DNA of the CDR3 is TGTGCCAGCAGTCGCGGGAGCAGGCAGACCCAGTACTTC. Residues: CASSRGSRQTQYF.

V gene TRBV11-2 combines with J gene TRBJ1-1; D is uncertain. CDR1 is SGHAT, CDR2 FQNNGV, per germline. The CDR3 covers 13 residues. The germline V and J ends were trimmed by 0 bases and 4 bases, with 6 bases remaining between them. CDR3 region: CASSLERSTEAFF. CDR3 sequence (DNA): TGTGCCAGCAGCTTAGAACGTAGCACTGAAGCTTTCTTT.

CDR3 loop: CASSRDRSYEQYF. The DNA for the CDR3 is TGTGCCAGCAGCCGGGACAGGTCCTACGAGCAGTACTTC. The chain has TRBV11-3 and TRBJ2-7; 8 nucleotides match TRBD1. Germline values: CDR1 SGHNT, CDR2 YENEEA. V dropped 5 bases and J dropped 1; count of bases not matched to a gene: 1. This CDR3 comprises 13 residues.

This clone appeared a few times. The chain joins TRBV3-1 (or the pseudogene TRBV3-2) to TRBJ2-2; D may be TRBD1 (7 bases). The CDR3 sequence is 15 residues long. V was pared by 4 bases and J by 1 base, with 10 bases between. The germline CDR1 and CDR2 sequences are LGHDT and YNNKEL (reference sequence). CDR3 bases: TGTGCCAGCAGCCGCCAGGGGGGGAACACCGGGGAGCTGTTTTTT. Its translation: CASSRQGGNTGELFF.

The chain employs TRBV28 and TRBJ2-7; D is unresolved. Trimming removed 8 bases at V and 2 bases at J, with 7 bases between. The V gene's germline CDR1 is MDHEN and CDR2 SYDVKM. This CDR3 is 11 amino acids long. CDR3 DNA: TGTGCCAGCGGCCCCGCCTACGAGCAGTACTTC. As protein: CASGPAYEQYF.

This clone was seen just once. The chain is built from TRBV5-1 and TRBJ2-2; D is possibly TRBD1 (7 bases). The V gene lost 7 bases and the J gene lost 2 bases, with 12 bases spanning the gap. The CDR3 length is 14 residues. Germline CDR1 and CDR2: SGHRS and YFSETQ. CDR3 nucleotide sequence: TGCGCCAGCCGCGGGGACAGTAACACCGGGGAGCTGTTTTTT. Translation gives CASRGDSNTGELFF.

This chain joins TRBV14 and TRBJ2-1, with 7 bases lining up with TRBD2. Germline lookup yields CDR1 SGHDN and CDR2 FVKESK. Germline trimming cut 4 bases from V and 3 bases from J; bases unmatched to any gene: 6. This CDR3 has 15 residues. This CDR3 reads CASSLTSALYNEQFF. CDR3 DNA: TGTGCCAGCAGCCTCACTAGCGCGCTCTACAATGAGCAGTTCTTC.

The rearrangement uses TRBV28 and TRBJ2-7, with D maybe TRBD2 (7 bases). V dropped 3 bases and J dropped 2 bases, with 14 bases sitting between them. This CDR3 has 15 amino acids. In germline, CDR1 is MDHEN, CDR2 SYDVKM. The CDR3 sequence is CASSLVGGPTYEQYF. The DNA for the CDR3 is TGTGCCAGCAGTTTGGTGGGGGGGCCTACCTACGAGCAGTACTTC.

This chain joins TRBV5-1 and TRBJ1-4; maybe TRBD1 (6 bases). Germline CDR1 reads SGHRS; CDR2 reads YFSETQ. The CDR3 spans 16 residues. V was shortened by 4 bases and J by 0 bases, with 13 bases between the two germline ends. The CDR3 spells CASSMVQGATNEKLFF. CDR3 nucleotides: TGCGCCAGCAGCATGGTACAGGGTGCAACTAATGAAAAACTGTTTTTT.

The chain employs TRBV11-2 and TRBJ2-1; TRBD2 is a possible D gene (6 bases). The CDR3 has 15 residues. In germline, CDR1 is SGHAT, CDR2 FQNNGV. Trimming took off 1 base at V and 5 bases at J, with 12 bases between the two ends. CDR3 nucleotide sequence: TGTGCCAGCAGCTTAGCGGGAGTTGGGCACAATGAGCAGTTCTTC. Its protein is CASSLAGVGHNEQFF.

The chain links TRBV7-9 to TRBJ2-1; D not certain. This CDR3 comprises 12 residues. Germline CDR1 and CDR2: SEHNR and FQNEAQ (reference sequence). V gave up 5 bases and J gave up 9 bases, with 11 bases separating them. CDR3 nucleotides: TGTGCCAGCAGCGGTAGTGGTACTGAGCAGTTCTTC. Translation: CASSGSGTEQFF. Supplemented by reference TRBV7-9 and TRBJ2-1, the full variable domain reads DTGVSQNPRHKITKRGQNVTFRCDPISEHNRLYWYRQTLGQGPEFLTYFQNEAQLEKSRLLSDRFSAERPKGSFSTLEIQRTEQGDSAMYLCASSGSGTEQFFGPGTRLTVL.

This clone was seen just once. This rearrangement joins TRBV5-4 to TRBJ2-3, with 7 bases fitting TRBD1. The CDR3 length is 17 residues. Germline values: CDR1 SGHNT, CDR2 YYREEE (reference sequence). V dropped 4 bases and J dropped 0; count of bases not matched to a gene: 11. This CDR3 reads CASSGEYGTVSTDTQYF. The CDR3 nucleotides read TGTGCCAGCAGCGGCGAATACGGGACAGTTAGCACAGATACGCAGTATTTT.

The chain joins TRBV9 to TRBJ1-1; D uncertain. In germline, CDR1 is SGDLS, CDR2 YYNGEE. The CDR3 is 18 amino acids. V lost 0 bases, J lost 4 bases, and 22 bases lay in between. CDR3 amino acids: CASSVGALFIVIGTEAFF. The CDR3, as DNA: TGTGCCAGCAGCGTAGGGGCCCTTTTTATTGTTATTGGCACTGAAGCTTTCTTT.

The chain links TRBV6-1 to TRBJ2-3; D might be TRBD1 (5 bases). The CDR3 is made up of 17 amino acids. Deletions cut 4 bases from V and 4 bases from J, with 21 bases between. The germline V gene has CDR1 MNHNS and CDR2 SASEGT. The CDR3 loop reads CASSVRIVRQGADTQYF. DNA of the CDR3: TGTGCCAGCAGTGTAAGAATAGTTCGGCAGGGCGCAGATACGCAGTATTTT.

The genes are TRBV5-1 and TRBJ2-5, with D possibly matching TRBD1 (5 bases). The CDR3 covers 15 residues. Trimming left V 0 bases short and J 5 bases short, with 14 bases between. Germline V lookup: CDR1 SGHRS, CDR2 YFSETQ. This CDR3 is CASSLAIGRAETQYF. CDR3 DNA sequence: TGCGCCAGCAGCTTGGCCATAGGCAGGGCGGAGACCCAGTACTTC.

In this sample, this clone turned up once. The V and J genes are TRBV11-3 and TRBJ2-5, with 14 positions matching TRBD2. The germline CDR1 and CDR2 sequences are SGHNT and YENEEA. V shed 5 bases and J 4 bases; nucleotides not matched to a gene: 6. The CDR3 contains 16 residues. CDR3 bases: TGTGCCAGCAGCCTAGGACTAGCGGGAGGCGGAGAGACCCAGTACTTC. Encoded protein: CASSLGLAGGGETQYF.

This clone was seen a handful of times. The chain has TRBV5-1 and TRBJ1-1; D uncertain. CDR3 size: 11 residues. V gave up 5 bases and J gave up 3 bases, with 5 bases separating them. The germline gives CDR1 SGHRS, CDR2 YFSETQ. In nucleotides, the CDR3 is TGCGCCAGCAGTCGGGACACTGAAGCTTTCTTT. Encoded protein: CASSRDTEAFF.

V usage is TRBV18 and J usage is TRBJ2-3; D gene ambiguous. The V gene's germline CDR1 is KGHSH and CDR2 LQKENI. CDR3 length equals 14 residues. Trimming cost V 6 bases and J 2 bases, with 12 bases left between them. CDR3 in DNA: TGTGCCAGCTCGTTTGCGGTGATCACAGATACGCAGTATTTT. It is translated as CASSFAVITDTQYF.

The chain carries TRBV6-5 and TRBJ2-7, with a weak D call TRBD1 (5 bases). The V gene lost 2 bases and the J gene lost 3 bases, with 5 bases spanning the gap. The CDR3 totals 12 residues. CDR1 MNHEY and CDR2 SVGAGI come from the germline V gene. The CDR3 here is CASSYRGYEQYF. The CDR3 DNA is TGTGCCAGCAGTTACAGGGGCTACGAGCAGTACTTC.

The chain uses TRBV11-2 and TRBJ2-7, with D possibly TRBD2 on 6 matching bases. The CDR3 is made up of 14 amino acids. V dropped 5 bases and J dropped 3 bases, with 14 bases sitting between them. The germline gives CDR1 SGHAT, CDR2 FQNNGV. The CDR3 reads CASSRSGPLYEQYF. CDR3 nucleotide sequence: TGTGCCAGCAGCCGAAGCGGGCCCCTCTACGAGCAGTACTTC. Full variable domain (outside the CDR3, taken from reference TRBV11-2 and TRBJ2-7): EAGVAQSPRYKIIEKRQSVAFWCNPISGHATLYWYQQILGQGPKLLIQFQNNGVVDDSQLPKDRFSAERLKGVDSTLKIQPAKLEDSAVYLCASSRSGPLYEQYFGPGTRLTVT.

The rearrangement uses TRBV5-1 and TRBJ2-1; 9 bases map to TRBD2. Germline trimming cut 5 bases from V and 5 bases from J; bases unmatched to any gene: 5. The germline CDR1 and CDR2 sequences are SGHRS and YFSETQ. This CDR3 region has 14 residues. This CDR3 is CASSKGGRDNEQFF. The CDR3 nucleotides read TGCGCCAGCAGTAAAGGCGGGAGGGACAATGAGCAGTTCTTC.